This is a list of T cell receptor beta chains from one sample in a study of graft-versus-host responses after intestinal transplantation. Profiled with immunoSEQ multiplex PCR; TCRdb holds only in-frame clones, not every one. The table shows 85,000 to 100,000 clones, with around 92% occurring only once. Antigen specificity for these receptors is unknown. The sample consisted of unstimulated CD8+ T cells sorted from spleen or lymph node cells, taken before transplant. These receptors originate from a human donor who was the organ donor for an intestinal transplant. Both conserved end residues are part of each CDR3. The D gene is left open where the match is weak. Where a row states a size, it is once, few, many or the class of an expanded clone; other rows omit it.

clone size: once; D gene: NA; V gene: TRBV7-9; J gene: TRBJ1-4; CDR3 protein: CASSTTIEATNEKLFF; CDR3 DNA: TGTGCCAGCAGCACAACAATTGAGGCAACTAATGAAAAACTGTTTTTT
clone size: NA; D gene: TRBD1; V gene: TRBV5-8; J gene: TRBJ2-7; CDR3 protein: CASSLGQGVSYEQYF; CDR3 DNA: TGTGCCAGCAGCTTAGGTCAGGGGGTCTCCTACGAGCAGTACTTC
clone size: once; D gene: TRBD1; V gene: TRBV6-6; J gene: TRBJ2-1; CDR3 protein: CASSWTGAHNEQFF; CDR3 DNA: TGTGCCAGCAGTTGGACAGGGGCACACAATGAGCAGTTCTTC
clone size: once; D gene: NA; V gene: TRBV10-3; J gene: TRBJ2-1; CDR3 protein: CAISESVGGAAKNEQFF; CDR3 DNA: TGTGCCATCAGTGAGTCAGTAGGAGGAGCGGCAAAGAATGAGCAGTTCTTC
clone size: NA; D gene: NA; V gene: TRBV5-1; J gene: TRBJ1-1; CDR3 protein: CASSASGALTEAFF; CDR3 DNA: TGCGCCAGCAGCGCATCAGGGGCCTTGACTGAAGCTTTCTTT
clone size: once; D gene: NA; V gene: TRBV2; J gene: TRBJ1-3; CDR3 protein: CASSHSYSGNTIYF; CDR3 DNA: TGTGCCAGCAGTCACTCTTACTCTGGAAACACCATATATTTT
clone size: NA; D gene: TRBD1; V gene: TRBV29-1; J gene: TRBJ1-2; CDR3 protein: CSVVLVSTGIYGYTF; CDR3 DNA: TGCAGCGTTGTTCTTGTGTCGACAGGGATCTATGGCTACACCTTC
clone size: few; D gene: TRBD1; V gene: TRBV13; J gene: TRBJ1-1; CDR3 protein: CASSWGQMNTEAFF; CDR3 DNA: TGTGCCAGCAGCTGGGGACAGATGAACACTGAAGCTTTCTTT
clone size: NA; D gene: TRBD1; V gene: TRBV25-1; J gene: TRBJ2-6; CDR3 protein: CASSGQGVADSGANVLTF; CDR3 DNA: TGTGCCAGCAGTGGCCAGGGGGTGGCCGACTCTGGGGCCAACGTCCTGACTTTC
clone size: NA; D gene: NA; V gene: TRBV6-1; J gene: TRBJ2-3; CDR3 protein: CASSELVTDTQYF; CDR3 DNA: TGTGCCAGCAGTGAACTTGTTACAGATACGCAGTATTTT
clone size: NA; D gene: NA; V gene: TRBV6-1; J gene: TRBJ2-6; CDR3 protein: CASSDSRGANVLTF; CDR3 DNA: TGTGCCAGCAGTGACAGTCGTGGGGCCAACGTCCTGACTTTC
clone size: NA; D gene: NA; V gene: TRBV7-9; J gene: TRBJ2-4; CDR3 protein: CASSLATPAKNIQYF; CDR3 DNA: TGTGCCAGCAGCTTAGCTACTCCGGCCAAAAACATTCAGTACTTC
clone size: NA; D gene: NA; V gene: TRBV12-1; J gene: TRBJ1-2; CDR3 protein: CASSQSNGTVANYGYTF; CDR3 DNA: TGTGCCAGCAGCCAAAGTAACGGGACAGTTGCTAACTATGGCTACACCTTC
clone size: NA; D gene: NA; V gene: TRBV27; J gene: TRBJ2-1; CDR3 protein: CASRLTPYNEQFF; CDR3 DNA: TGTGCCAGCAGGCTGACTCCATACAATGAGCAGTTCTTC
clone size: NA; D gene: NA; V gene: TRBV13; J gene: TRBJ2-2; CDR3 protein: CASLPGGYYTGELFF; CDR3 DNA: TGTGCCAGCCTCCCGGGCGGGTACTACACCGGGGAGCTGTTTTTT
clone size: NA; D gene: TRBD1; V gene: TRBV29-1; J gene: TRBJ2-3; CDR3 protein: CSVEGGQGRSDTQYF; CDR3 DNA: TGCAGCGTTGAGGGAGGACAGGGGCGCTCAGATACGCAGTATTTT
clone size: NA; D gene: TRBD2; V gene: TRBV7-3; J gene: TRBJ2-3; CDR3 protein: CASSTTSGADTQYF; CDR3 DNA: TGTGCCAGCAGCACCACTAGCGGGGCGGATACGCAGTATTTT
clone size: NA; D gene: NA; V gene: TRBV18; J gene: TRBJ2-5; CDR3 protein: CASSPQGTQETQYF; CDR3 DNA: TGTGCCAGCTCACCACAAGGGACTCAAGAGACCCAGTACTTC